The TCR beta chain described here comes from a study of cytomegalovirus exposure and HLA in healthy donors. Study results and limitations: Per published accounts, TCR beta sequences correctly predicted the HLA-A and HLA-B alleles of most subjects. Overall, roughly 150 TCR beta chains were annotated as cytomegalovirus-associated.

For this clone: Its antigen is not identified.

Germline V gene data show CDR1 as SGHAT and CDR2 as FQNNGV. The CDR3 sequence is 11 residues long. Trimming stripped 3 bases from V and 11 bases from J, with 10 bases between. In the PCR, 60 Vbeta and 13 Jbeta primers were used. TCRdb's table, derived via immunoSEQ multiplex PCR, lists solely in-frame clones and lacks some. The sample holds around 100,000 clones; roughly four fifths are singletons and the top ten take under 5.5%. The sequenced sample was PBMCs. V is TRBV11-2 and J is TRBJ1-1; D not resolved. The clonotype originates from a man aged 40-49 years in good health and CMV-seropositive. The CDR3 here is CASSFGRMAFF. CDR3 in DNA: TGTGCCAGCAGCTTTGGGAGGATGGCTTTCTTT.